What follows are 28 T cell receptor beta chains derived from one specimen sequenced in a study of blood T cell repertoires in COVID-19. Libraries were prepared by immunoSEQ multiplex PCR; TCRdb keeps only in-frame clonotypes and omits some of them. The table lists 110,000 to 150,000 clones, over 80% of them singletons. The sample taken for sequencing was PBMCs or T cells enriched from blood (not recorded which). Every receptor here comes from a woman between 40 and 55 years old who had recovered from COVID-19.

This chain uses TRBV5-5 with TRBJ2-7; 9 nucleotides align to TRBD1. This CDR3 has 15 residues. V gave up 1 base and J gave up 2 bases; unmatched junction bases: 4. CDR1 and CDR2 from the germline V gene are SGHKS and YYEKEE (reference sequence). The DNA for the CDR3 is TGTGCCAGCAGCTTGTATGGACAGGGGACCTACGAGCAGTACTTC. Its translation is CASSLYGQGTYEQYF.

The rearrangement links TRBV6-5 to TRBJ2-2; 8 bases match TRBD1. This CDR3 is built from 16 residues. With V trimmed by 0 bases and J by 6 bases, 6 bases remained unmatched. Germline V gives CDR1 MNHEY, CDR2 SVGAGI. CDR3 nucleotide sequence: TGTGCCAGCAGTTACTCGATCCAGGGGGCAGCCGGGGAGCTGTTTTTT. This gives the protein CASSYSIQGAAGELFF.

This sequence joins TRBV27 and TRBJ2-1, with 7 bases fitting TRBD2. V shed 4 bases, J shed 7 bases, and the junction held 4 bases outside the gene matches. Germline values: CDR1 MNHEY, CDR2 SMNVEV (reference sequence). The CDR3 sequence is 13 residues long. CDR3 in amino acids: CASSWDYLNEQFF. The CDR3 DNA reads as TGTGCCAGCAGTTGGGACTATTTGAATGAGCAGTTCTTC.

The CDR3 region has the DNA TGTGCCAGCAGCCGGACAGGGCTCGCCGGGGAGCTGTTTTTT. Its translation is CASSRTGLAGELFF. The chain recombines TRBV5-6 with TRBJ2-2, with 8 bases fitting TRBD1. Germline lookup yields CDR1 SGHDT and CDR2 YYEEEE. The CDR3 loop spans 14 amino acids. The junction had 5 bases not matched to a gene; V was cut back by 4 bases and J by 6 bases.

The gene calls are TRBV7-9 and TRBJ1-4, with no clear D. The V and J ends lost 5 bases and 0 bases respectively, with 10 bases between them. The CDR3 sequence is 15 residues long. Germline loops: CDR1 SEHNR, CDR2 FQNEAQ (reference sequence). The CDR3 DNA reads as TGTGCCAGCAGCGCGCTCGGTGCAACTAATGAAAAACTGTTTTTT. It encodes CASSALGATNEKLFF.

This clone was observed many times. V usage is TRBV5-1 and J usage is TRBJ2-7, with 8 bases that match TRBD1. The length of the CDR3 is 15 residues. Germline-derived CDR1 and CDR2 are SGHRS and YFSETQ. Trimming at V came to 1 base and at J to 6 bases, leaving 9 bases not matched to a gene. In DNA, the CDR3 is TGCGCCAGCAGCTTGAATGCAGGGGGCCTTCCCGAGCAGTACTTC. The encoded protein is CASSLNAGGLPEQYF. The full variable domain, in which reference TRBV5-1 and TRBJ2-7 provide the parts outside the CDR3, is KAGVTQTPRYLIKTRGQQVTLSCSPISGHRSVSWYQQTPGQGLQFLFEYFSETQRNKGNFPGRFSGRQFSNSRSEMNVSTLELGDSALYLCASSLNAGGLPEQYFGPGTRLTVT.

The gene calls are TRBV10-1 and TRBJ2-3; possibly TRBD1 for D (5 bases). Germline CDR1 reads WNHNN; CDR2 reads SYGVQD (reference sequence). The CDR3 sequence is 15 residues long. V shed 3 bases and J shed 0 bases, with 10 bases lying between them. The CDR3 sequence: CASSDSKGSTDTQYF. The CDR3 nucleotides read TGCGCCAGCAGTGACTCTAAGGGGAGCACAGATACGCAGTATTTT.

The chain uses TRBV11-1 and TRBJ1-1; D not resolved. Germline CDR1 is SGHAT and CDR2 is FQDESV (reference sequence). The CDR3 totals 12 residues. Trimming pared 1 base from V and 10 bases from J, leaving 10 bases between. In DNA, the CDR3 is TGTGCCAGCAGCTTAGGGGGAGGGCCAGCTTTCTTT. This sequence encodes CASSLGGGPAFF.

The V and J genes are TRBV5-1 and TRBJ1-1, with TRBD1 identical over 10 bases. Germline V lookup: CDR1 SGHRS, CDR2 YFSETQ. CDR3 length: 19 residues. V was pared by 5 bases and J by 0 bases, with 16 bases of the junction left unmatched. The CDR3 here is CASRQGTGQGKKMNTEAFF. CDR3 bases: TGCGCCAGCAGGCAAGGAACGGGACAGGGGAAAAAGATGAACACTGAAGCTTTCTTT.

This clone was counted only a few times. The chain carries TRBV5-6 and TRBJ1-2; 9 bases line up with TRBD1. V was clipped by 4 bases and J by 6 bases; unmatched bases: 10. Germline V lookup: CDR1 SGHDT, CDR2 YYEEEE. The length of the CDR3 is 15 residues. The DNA for the CDR3 is TGTGCCAGCAGCCTGGGGGACAGGGAGTTGCATGGCTACACCTTC. It yields the protein CASSLGDRELHGYTF.

This chain uses TRBV3-1 (or the pseudogene TRBV3-2) with TRBJ1-1, with a tentative D call TRBD1 (5 bases). The V and J ends lost 3 bases and 1 base respectively, with 9 bases between them. There are 14 residues in the CDR3. Looked up from germline, CDR1 is LGHDT and CDR2 is YNNKEL (reference sequence). In DNA, the CDR3 is TGTGCCAGCAGCCAGGGACTTCGGAACACTGAAGCTTTCTTT. Translated, it gives CASSQGLRNTEAFF.

The chain couples TRBV7-9 to TRBJ1-2; 7 nucleotides align to TRBD1. This CDR3 contains 12 residues. CDR1 and CDR2 from the germline V gene are SEHNR and FQNEAQ (reference sequence). Trimming cost V 6 bases and J 12 bases; bases outside gene matches: 10. The DNA of the CDR3 is TGTGCCAGCAGTCCCGACAGGGTAAAACACACCTTC. Translating it yields CASSPDRVKHTF.

The V call is TRBV15, the J call TRBJ2-5; 7 positions agree with TRBD1. The CDR3 runs 14 residues. Germline V gene lookup returns CDR1 LNHNV and CDR2 YYDKDF (reference sequence). Losses at the gene ends were 6 bases for V and 3 bases for J; bases not matched to a gene: 7. The DNA of the CDR3 is TGTGCCACCAGGGCCCGGGACAGAGAAGAGACCCAGTACTTC. This codes for CATRARDREETQYF. Based on the CDR3 plus reference TRBV15 and TRBJ2-5, the full variable domain is DAMVIQNPRYQVTQFGKPVTLSCSQTLNHNVMYWYQQKSSQAPKLLFHYYDKDFNNEADTPDNFQSRRPNTSFCFLDIRSPGLGDTAMYLCATRARDREETQYFGPGTRLLVL.

The rearrangement uses TRBV2 and TRBJ2-5, with D hard to call. Looked up from germline, CDR1 is SNHLY and CDR2 is FYNNEI. This CDR3 has 11 residues. V was trimmed by 4 bases and J by 5 bases, leaving 5 bases between them. The CDR3 bases are TGTGCCAGCAGTGTCATCGAGACCCAGTACTTC. It codes for CASSVIETQYF.

This clone was seen a handful of times. V gene TRBV24-1 combines with J gene TRBJ2-7, with 9 bases aligning to TRBD1. Germline lookup yields CDR1 KGHDR and CDR2 SFDVKD. The ends lost 3 bases at V and 7 bases at J; junction bases unmatched: 9. CDR3 length: 15 residues. For the CDR3, the DNA is TGTGCCACCAGTGATCCGGGACAGGGCCTGTGGGAGCAGTACTTC. Protein: CATSDPGQGLWEQYF.

The chain carries TRBV11-2 and TRBJ2-1; TRBD1 might be the D (6 bases). The CDR3 extends over 16 amino acids. V shed 1 base and J shed 0 bases, with 10 bases lying between them. Germline-derived CDR1 and CDR2 are SGHAT and FQNNGV. The CDR3 coding sequence is TGTGCCAGCAGCTTAGTTTGGGGGCACTCCTACAATGAGCAGTTCTTC. Translated: CASSLVWGHSYNEQFF.

V is TRBV30 and J is TRBJ1-6; D unresolved. Germline CDR1 and CDR2: GTSNPN and SVGIG (reference sequence). This CDR3 is 12 amino acids long. V was pared by 4 bases and J by 12 bases, with 13 bases between. CDR3 DNA sequence: TGTGCCTGGAACCCCCCGGAGGGACCCCTCCACTTT. Residues: CAWNPPEGPLHF.

The chain combines TRBV9 with TRBJ2-7; 9 nucleotides line up with TRBD2. Germline CDR1 and CDR2: SGDLS and YYNGEE. The CDR3 has 15 amino acids. V lost 6 bases, J lost 4 bases, and 11 bases stayed unmatched. The CDR3 bases are TGTGCCAGCACCAAAGATAGCGGGAGTACGTACGAGCAGTACTTC. It encodes CASTKDSGSTYEQYF.

The gene calls are TRBV4-1 and TRBJ2-7; tentative D call: TRBD1 (7 bases). The CDR3 sequence is 16 residues long. Germline V gives CDR1 MGHRA, CDR2 YSYEKL. V was clipped by 0 bases and J by 1 base, with 13 bases between them. CDR3: CASSQDYRGGSYEQYF. In DNA form, the CDR3 reads TGCGCCAGCAGCCAAGATTACAGGGGAGGATCCTACGAGCAGTACTTC.

J is TRBJ1-5 and V is TRBV4-1; 8 positions agree with TRBD1. With 1 base clipped from V and 6 bases from J, the junction kept 11 bases outside the gene matches. The CDR3 has 17 residues. Germline values: CDR1 MGHRA, CDR2 YSYEKL. This CDR3 reads CASSQAPRQGASQPQHF. As DNA, the CDR3 is TGCGCCAGCAGCCAAGCCCCCCGGCAGGGGGCGAGTCAGCCCCAGCATTTT.

The chain links TRBV10-1 to TRBJ2-7; tentative D call: TRBD1 (5 bases). Trimming shortened V by 7 bases and J by 3 bases, and 13 bases separated the two germline ends. Germline V gene lookup returns CDR1 WNHNN and CDR2 SYGVQD (reference sequence). The CDR3 extends over 13 amino acids. CDR3 coding DNA: TGCGCCAGCAAAAAGACAGCACGCTACGAGCAGTACTTC. This translates into CASKKTARYEQYF.

This chain uses TRBV4-1 with TRBJ1-5; 9 bases fit TRBD1. The CDR3 runs to 17 residues. Germline V CDR1 and CDR2: MGHRA, YSYEKL. With V trimmed by 1 base and J by 2 bases, 6 bases remained unmatched. The CDR3 spells CASSQGPGQGRNQPQHF. The CDR3 region has the DNA TGCGCCAGCAGCCAAGGCCCGGGACAGGGTCGCAATCAGCCCCAGCATTTT.

This CDR3 reads CASSIRGVEAFF. As DNA, the CDR3 is TGTGCCAGCAGTATAAGGGGTGTGGAAGCTTTCTTT. The V call is TRBV25-1, the J call TRBJ1-1; TRBD1 is a possible D gene (5 bases). The CDR3 runs 12 residues. The V end lost 5 bases, the J end lost 8 bases, and 12 bases lay between the germline ends. CDR1 is MGHDK and CDR2 is SYGVNS in the germline V gene.

The rearrangement links TRBV9 to TRBJ1-6; 9 bases are a match to TRBD1. Germline V CDR1 and CDR2: SGDLS, YYNGEE. The CDR3 runs to 17 residues. The V gene end was trimmed by 0 bases and the J gene end by 7 bases; junction bases not matched to a gene: 8. The CDR3 region is CASSVEGQGLPNSPLHF. The CDR3, as DNA: TGTGCCAGCAGCGTAGAGGGACAGGGTCTTCCCAATTCACCCCTCCACTTT.

This clone was recorded a few times. The chain carries TRBV20-1 and TRBJ2-1; a weak D match, TRBD2 (5 bases). The V end lost 3 bases, the J end lost 3 bases, and 12 bases lay between the germline ends. Per germline, CDR1 DFQATT and CDR2 SNEGSKA (reference sequence). CDR3 length equals 14 residues. CDR3 amino acids: CSASEASFYNEQFF. The CDR3 DNA follows: TGCAGTGCTAGTGAGGCTAGCTTCTACAATGAGCAGTTCTTC.

The V call is TRBV18, the J call TRBJ1-2; 8 positions agree with TRBD1. V lost 2 bases and J lost 5; bases outside the gene matches: 4. Germline V lookup: CDR1 KGHSH, CDR2 LQKENI. CDR3 length: 14 amino acids. The DNA of the CDR3 is TGTGCCAGCTCACCAGGGGACAGGAGGTATGGCTACACCTTC. Encoded protein: CASSPGDRRYGYTF.

This sequence joins TRBV7-3 and TRBJ1-1, with a weak D call TRBD1 (6 bases). Germline assignment: CDR1 SGHTA and CDR2 FQGTGA. This CDR3 has 15 residues. V was clipped by 4 bases and J by 3 bases, with 15 bases between them. The CDR3 coding sequence is TGTGCCAGCAGCTCGACAGGTCTGGGGGACACTGAAGCTTTCTTT. Translation: CASSSTGLGDTEAFF. The whole variable domain, filled in from reference TRBV7-3 and TRBJ1-1, reads GAGVSQTPSNKVTEKGKYVELRCDPISGHTALYWYRQSLGQGPEFLIYFQGTGAADDSGLPNDRFFAVRPEGSVSTLKIQRTERGDSAVYLCASSSTGLGDTEAFFGQGTRLTVV.

The rearrangement joins TRBV29-1 to TRBJ2-3; a possible D gene is TRBD2 (5 bases). CDR1 is SQVTM and CDR2 is ANQGSEA in the germline V gene. The CDR3 spans 13 residues. Trimming removed 1 base from V and 6 bases from J, with 11 bases in between. The CDR3 region has the DNA TGCAGCGTTGAAGGTACTAGGTGGGATACGCAGTATTTT. This encodes CSVEGTRWDTQYF.